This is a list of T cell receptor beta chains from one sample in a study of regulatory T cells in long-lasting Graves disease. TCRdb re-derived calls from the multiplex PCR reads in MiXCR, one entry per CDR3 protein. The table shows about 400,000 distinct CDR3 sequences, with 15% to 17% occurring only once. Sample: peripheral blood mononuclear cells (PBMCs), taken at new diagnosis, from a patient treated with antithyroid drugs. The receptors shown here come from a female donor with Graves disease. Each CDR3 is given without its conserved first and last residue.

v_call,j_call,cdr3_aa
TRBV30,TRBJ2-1,AWGTGVYNEQF
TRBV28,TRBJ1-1,AITTGVMNTEAF
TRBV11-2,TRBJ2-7,ASSSWTSSYEQY
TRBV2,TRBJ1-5,ASSEESGGQPQH
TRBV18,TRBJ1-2,AGVQQQGNGYT
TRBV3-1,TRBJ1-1,ASSQGAGAEAF
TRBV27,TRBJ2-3,ASSPPGQGVVDTQY
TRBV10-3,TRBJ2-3,AIRTLRATDTQY
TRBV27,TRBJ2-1,ASSSLAGGAREQF
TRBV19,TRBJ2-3,AVGRGLDTQY